The 26 T cell receptor beta chains reported below all come from one sample, sequenced in a study of tumor T cells in aggressive B-cell lymphoma. Some clones are missing from TCRdb's copy, which holds only in-frame ones; the method was immunoSEQ multiplex PCR. The table has about 10,000 clones, about nine tenths seen once. The sequencing input was tumor tissue. The receptors were sampled from an adult with diffuse large B cell lymphoma.

The chain recombines TRBV29-1 with TRBJ2-7; weak D call: TRBD2 (6 bases). Trimming pared 1 base from V and 0 bases from J, leaving 13 bases between. Germline V lookup: CDR1 SQVTM, CDR2 ANQGSEA. This CDR3 spans 15 amino acids. The CDR3 loop is CSVEVGLALSYEQYF. Written as DNA, the CDR3 is TGCAGCGTTGAAGTGGGGCTAGCGCTCTCCTACGAGCAGTACTTC.

In the case of this clone: Germline and junction disagree at one end, which may indicate a read error. This rearrangement joins TRBV7-9 to TRBJ1-5; D perhaps matches TRBD1 (5 bases). This CDR3 region has 16 residues. Looked up from germline, CDR1 is SEHNR and CDR2 is FQNEAQ (reference sequence). The CDR3 region is CASSAGDSLIYQPQHF. Here the CDR3 DNA reads TGTGCTAGCAGCGCGGGGGACTCCCTAATTTATCAGCCCCAGCATTTT.

The chain employs TRBV6-6 and TRBJ2-5; unclear D gene. The CDR3 sequence is 16 residues long. V was clipped by 6 bases and J by 0 bases, with 17 bases between them. Germline V gene lookup returns CDR1 MNHNY and CDR2 SVGAGI (reference sequence). The CDR3 spells CASRITDSIYQETQYF. The CDR3 nucleotides are TGTGCCAGCAGAATTACAGATTCGATTTACCAAGAGACCCAGTACTTC.

Here the CDR3 DNA reads TGTGCCAGCAGGCAAACTAGCGGGAGGGCCAAGTATTTT. As protein: CASRQTSGRAKYF. The rearrangement links TRBV7-2 to TRBJ2-3, with 13 bases fitting TRBD2. V lost 6 bases to trimming and J lost 13 bases; unmatched junction nucleotides: 7. In germline, CDR1 is SGHTA, CDR2 FQGNSA. The CDR3 length is 13 residues.

This chain joins TRBV2 and TRBJ1-1, with D perhaps matching TRBD1 (6 bases). Germline CDR1 SNHLY, CDR2 FYNNEI. The CDR3 loop spans 17 amino acids. V gave up 3 bases and J gave up 1 base, with 18 bases separating them. The CDR3 coding sequence is TGTGCCAGCAGTGATGTTGGCGTTCTAGGGGGGAACACTGAAGCTTTCTTT. Its protein is CASSDVGVLGGNTEAFF.

The chain uses TRBV7-2 and TRBJ1-2, with a weak D call TRBD1 (5 bases). V was trimmed by 1 base and J by 5 bases, leaving 8 bases between them. The CDR3 contains 13 residues. The germline V gene has CDR1 SGHTA and CDR2 FQGNSA. The CDR3 loop is CASSLGQGYGYTF. The CDR3 DNA reads TGTGCCAGCAGCTTAGGGCAGGGTTATGGCTACACCTTC.

This rearrangement joins TRBV6-1 to TRBJ2-2; 14 positions agree with TRBD2. The CDR3 is made up of 16 amino acids. The germline V gene has CDR1 MNHNS and CDR2 SASEGT. J lost 7 bases, V lost 4 bases, and 5 bases had no gene match. CDR3 sequence reads: CASSGGLAGAFGELFF. The CDR3 DNA reads as TGTGCCAGCAGTGGGGGACTAGCGGGAGCCTTCGGGGAGCTGTTTTTT.

For this clone: One junction end disagrees with the germline gene, perhaps due to a read error. V is TRBV5-1 and J is TRBJ1-4; D is perhaps TRBD1 (6 bases). The CDR3 sequence is 17 residues long. Germline values: CDR1 SGHRS, CDR2 YFSETQ. CDR3 nucleotides: TGCGCCGGCAGCTTGGGGGGGCCGACAGCGCAGAATGAAAAACTGTTTTTT. Protein sequence: CAGSLGGPTAQNEKLFF.

The gene calls are TRBV29-1 and TRBJ1-2; 8 nucleotides line up with TRBD1. The CDR3 runs 13 residues. The germline V gene encodes CDR1 SQVTM and CDR2 ANQGSEA. J was trimmed by 8 bases and V by 7 bases; bases with no gene match: 12. DNA for the CDR3: TGCAGCGCAAGGACAGGGATGGTTCAAGGCTACACCTTC. Encoded protein: CSARTGMVQGYTF.

CDR3 residues: CASGQAATSGSRETQYF. The CDR3 region has the DNA TGTGCTAGTGGTCAAGCTGCGACTAGCGGGAGTAGGGAGACCCAGTACTTC. The rearrangement uses TRBV12-5 and TRBJ2-5; 12 positions agree with TRBD2. Per the germline V gene, CDR1 is LGHNT and CDR2 is FRNRAP. The CDR3 totals 17 residues. J lost 5 bases, V lost 5 bases, and 12 bases had no gene match.

V usage is TRBV19 and J usage is TRBJ2-7, with D maybe TRBD2 (5 bases). This CDR3 comprises 13 residues. Germline V gene lookup returns CDR1 LNHDA and CDR2 SQIVND (reference sequence). The germline V and J ends were trimmed by 4 bases and 0 bases, with 7 bases remaining between them. CDR3 amino acids: CASSSGSSYEQYF. The CDR3 DNA follows: TGTGCCAGTAGTAGTGGGAGCTCCTACGAGCAGTACTTC.

This clone came up once. The rearrangement uses TRBV19 and TRBJ2-2, with D possibly matching TRBD2 (6 bases). The CDR3 covers 16 residues. Germline V lookup: CDR1 LNHDA, CDR2 SQIVND (reference sequence). V lost 11 bases and J 4 bases, leaving 23 bases between the germline ends. The chain's CDR3 is CASKSSRVGGTGELFF. DNA for the CDR3: TGTGCCTCCAAGAGTAGTCGGGTGGGAGGCACCGGGGAGCTGTTTTTT.

This chain connects TRBV5-1 to TRBJ1-2, with D hard to call. The germline CDR1 and CDR2 sequences are SGHRS and YFSETQ. V was shortened by 0 bases and J by 1 base, with 10 bases between the two germline ends. The CDR3 spans 15 residues. The CDR3 sequence: CASSLAGLDNYGYTF. The DNA of the CDR3 is TGCGCCAGCAGCTTGGCAGGACTGGATAACTATGGCTACACCTTC.

The chain couples TRBV27 to TRBJ1-1; D is possibly TRBD1 (6 bases). V was shortened by 6 bases and J by 2 bases, with 13 bases between the two germline ends. The CDR3 is made up of 14 amino acids. Germline V CDR1 and CDR2: MNHEY, SMNVEV (reference sequence). Here the CDR3 reads CASSPAGVNTEAFF. CDR3 DNA: TGTGCCAGCAGCCCAGCAGGGGTTAACACTGAAGCTTTCTTT.

This chain connects TRBV10-3 to TRBJ1-1; 7 bases line up with TRBD1. The CDR3 sequence is 12 residues long. V shed 10 bases and J 5 bases; nucleotides not matched to a gene: 7. Germline values: CDR1 ENHRY, CDR2 SYGVKD. The CDR3 here is CATRQGGTEAFF. CDR3 DNA: TGTGCCACCCGACAGGGTGGTACTGAAGCTTTCTTT.

V is TRBV19 and J is TRBJ1-1, with a possible D match to TRBD1 (6 bases). CDR3 length: 15 residues. Germline lookup yields CDR1 LNHDA and CDR2 SQIVND (reference sequence). Trimming removed 4 bases at V and 1 base at J, with 13 bases between. The CDR3 DNA follows: TGTGCCAGTAGTACCGCGACAGGATCGAACACTGAAGCTTTCTTT. Translating gives CASSTATGSNTEAFF.

This sequence joins TRBV7-9 and TRBJ2-7; 8 nucleotides match TRBD1. V shed 6 bases, J shed 6 bases, and the junction held 7 bases outside the gene matches. Germline CDR1 and CDR2: SEHNR and FQNEAQ (reference sequence). The CDR3 has 13 residues. The CDR3 DNA is TGTGCCAGCAGTTCAGGACAGGGAGCCGAGCAGTACTTC. This codes for CASSSGQGAEQYF.

The chain has TRBV2 and TRBJ2-1, with D possibly being TRBD2 (5 bases). From germline, CDR1 is SNHLY and CDR2 FYNNEI. The V end lost 6 bases, the J end lost 0 bases, and 21 bases lay between the germline ends. This CDR3 region has 18 residues. Here the CDR3 DNA reads TGTGCCAGCAGCGAGGGCTTGGCACTAGTAAGCTCCTACAATGAGCAGTTCTTC. Amino acid sequence: CASSEGLALVSSYNEQFF.

The chain couples TRBV29-1 to TRBJ2-7; 7 bases are a match to TRBD1. This CDR3 has 15 residues. Germline CDR1 reads SQVTM; CDR2 reads ANQGSEA. The ends lost 7 bases at V and 2 bases at J; junction bases unmatched: 14. This chain's CDR3 is CSGSTGTAPTYEQYF. For the CDR3, the DNA is TGCAGCGGATCGACCGGGACAGCCCCAACCTACGAGCAGTACTTC.

This chain links TRBV7-9 with TRBJ2-5, with D maybe TRBD1 (6 bases). Germline CDR1 SEHNR, CDR2 FQNEAQ (reference sequence). V lost 2 bases to trimming and J lost 2 bases, with 9 bases between them. The CDR3 spans 14 residues. The CDR3 DNA follows: TGTGCCAGCAGCTTACAGGGGCGACAAGAGACCCAGTACTTC. This sequence encodes CASSLQGRQETQYF.

CDR3 amino acids: CAISFTEAFF. The CDR3 bases are TGTGCCATTTCCTTCACAGAAGCTTTCTTT. This chain connects TRBV2 to TRBJ1-1; D not resolved. The CDR3 runs to 10 residues. In germline, CDR1 is SNHLY, CDR2 FYNNEI. V dropped 10 bases and J dropped 8 bases, with 11 bases sitting between them.

This chain uses TRBV30 with TRBJ1-6; D is uncertain. The germline V gene has CDR1 GTSNPN and CDR2 SVGIG (reference sequence). The CDR3 is 14 amino acids. The ends were cut back, 1 base at V and 4 bases at J, with 8 bases in the middle. The CDR3 nucleotides read TGTGCCTGGAGTGGAGTAGCTTATAATTCACCCCTCCACTTT. It specifies CAWSGVAYNSPLHF.

The genes are TRBV9 and TRBJ1-4; a weak D match, TRBD1 (5 bases). There are 14 residues in the CDR3. V gave up 1 base and J gave up 7 bases, with 11 bases separating them. CDR1 SGDLS and CDR2 YYNGEE come from the germline V gene. The CDR3 DNA sequence: TGTGCCAGCAGCGTACTAGGGGATGGTGAAAAACTGTTTTTT. Translated, it gives CASSVLGDGEKLFF. Based on the CDR3 plus reference TRBV9 and TRBJ1-4, the full variable domain is DSGVTQTPKHLITATGQRVTLRCSPRSGDLSVYWYQQSLDQGLQFLIQYYNGEERAKGNILERFSAQQFPDLHSELNLSSLELGDSALYFCASSVLGDGEKLFFGSGTQLSVL.

The chain recombines TRBV7-2 with TRBJ1-2, with a tentative D call TRBD1 (5 bases). The CDR3 extends over 13 amino acids. Between the trimmed V and J ends, which lost 4 bases and 7 bases, there was a span of 13 bases. Germline-derived CDR1 and CDR2 are SGHTA and FQGNSA. CDR3 nucleotide sequence: TGTGCCAGCAGCTCGGCCCTAAGGGGTGGCTACACCTTC. Protein sequence: CASSSALRGGYTF.

This clone was observed once. The CDR3 here is CASSYGGGLYNEQFF. The CDR3 DNA is TGTGCCAGCAGTTACGGCGGGGGTCTATACAATGAGCAGTTCTTC. The V gene is TRBV6-5, the J gene TRBJ2-1, with 7 bases aligning to TRBD2. Unmatched junction bases numbered 5, after V lost 2 bases and J lost 4 bases. Germline V lookup: CDR1 MNHEY, CDR2 SVGAGI. The length of the CDR3 is 15 residues.

J is TRBJ2-5 and V is TRBV15, with D perhaps TRBD1 (5 bases). The CDR3 extends over 14 amino acids. The germline V and J ends were trimmed by 3 bases and 1 base, with 9 bases remaining between them. CDR1 is LNHNV and CDR2 is YYDKDF in the germline V gene (reference sequence). The chain's CDR3 is CATSRDKLQETQYF. CDR3 coding DNA: TGTGCCACCAGCAGGGACAAACTCCAAGAGACCCAGTACTTC.